These 13 T cell receptor beta chains were all obtained from the same sample, sequenced in a study of blood T cell repertoires in COVID-19. The method was immunoSEQ multiplex PCR; TCRdb's version includes in-frame clones alone and lacks a portion of them. The repertoire includes under 250,000 clones, more than 75% of them detected once, and about 4.5% sits in the top ten. Specimen: PBMCs or T cells enriched from blood (not recorded which). These receptors all stem from a man aged 25-45 years with acute COVID-19.

The chain uses TRBV19 and TRBJ2-1; 9 nucleotides agree with TRBD2. V dropped 4 bases and J dropped 3; count of bases not matched to a gene: 7. The length of the CDR3 is 16 residues. Germline CDR1 reads LNHDA; CDR2 reads SQIVND (reference sequence). This chain's CDR3 is CASSRPYSGGYNEQFF. CDR3 coding DNA: TGTGCCAGTAGTAGGCCCTATAGCGGGGGCTACAATGAGCAGTTCTTC.

This clone was detected only once. V gene TRBV12-3 or TRBV12-4 combines with J gene TRBJ2-2; D unresolved. CDR3 length: 11 amino acids. V shed 6 bases and J shed 5 bases, with 4 bases lying between them. The CDR3 is CASSSTGELFF. The CDR3 nucleotides read TGTGCCAGCAGCTCGACCGGGGAGCTGTTTTTT.

This rearrangement joins TRBV10-3 to TRBJ1-5; 10 positions agree with TRBD1. The CDR3 consists of 14 residues. Germline V gene data show CDR1 as ENHRY and CDR2 as SYGVKD. The J segment lost 4 bases and the V segment lost 8 bases, leaving 5 bases of the junction unmatched. The CDR3 here is CAIGSDRGNQPQHF. The CDR3, as DNA: TGTGCCATCGGTTCGGACAGGGGGAATCAGCCCCAGCATTTT.

The chain has TRBV12-3 or TRBV12-4 and TRBJ1-5; D gene uncertain. Trimming pared 5 bases from V and 15 bases from J, leaving 17 bases between. CDR3 length: 12 residues. For the CDR3, the DNA is TGTGCCAGCAGTCAATCGAGCGGAGCAGCGCATTTT. It is translated as CASSQSSGAAHF.

The sample holds a few counts of this clone. The chain recombines TRBV7-9 with TRBJ1-2; no clear D. There are 14 residues in the CDR3. V lost 1 base to trimming and J lost 9 bases, with 15 bases between them. Germline CDR1 is SEHNR and CDR2 is FQNEAQ (reference sequence). CDR3 sequence (DNA): TGTGCCAGCAGCTTAGATACCGGGTATTTTAGCTACACCTTC. This codes for CASSLDTGYFSYTF.

This sequence joins TRBV19 and TRBJ1-2; 9 positions match TRBD1. V was clipped by 5 bases and J by 2 bases; unmatched bases: 9. The CDR3 has 16 amino acids. Germline-derived CDR1 and CDR2 are LNHDA and SQIVND (reference sequence). The CDR3 reads CASSDPGTGTNYGYTF. In nucleotides, the CDR3 is TGTGCCAGTAGTGACCCCGGGACAGGGACCAACTATGGCTACACCTTC. The full variable domain, in which reference TRBV19 and TRBJ1-2 provide the parts outside the CDR3, is DGGITQSPKYLFRKEGQNVTLSCEQNLNHDAMYWYRQDPGQGLRLIYYSQIVNDFQKGDIAEGYSVSREKKESFPLTVTSAQKNPTAFYLCASSDPGTGTNYGYTFGSGTRLTVV.

The chain combines TRBV19 with TRBJ2-5; 7 nucleotides line up with TRBD1. This CDR3 has 14 amino acids. Germline V gives CDR1 LNHDA, CDR2 SQIVND (reference sequence). V lost 7 bases to trimming and J lost 1 base; unmatched junction nucleotides: 6. CDR3 in DNA: TGTGCCAGTAACTCAGACAGGGCCCAAGAGACCCAGTACTTC. It yields the protein CASNSDRAQETQYF.

The rearrangement links TRBV19 to TRBJ2-2, with D possibly TRBD1 on 5 matching bases. The V and J ends lost 5 bases and 6 bases respectively, with 7 bases between them. Germline values: CDR1 LNHDA, CDR2 SQIVND (reference sequence). This CDR3 region has 12 residues. This CDR3 reads CASSQGAGELFF. CDR3 in DNA: TGTGCCAGTAGTCAGGGCGCCGGGGAGCTGTTTTTT.

The gene calls are TRBV3-1 (or the pseudogene TRBV3-2) and TRBJ1-2; 10 positions agree with TRBD1. CDR3 length equals 15 residues. Germline V gives CDR1 LGHDT, CDR2 YNNKEL (reference sequence). V shed 2 bases, J shed 4 bases, and the junction held 4 bases outside the gene matches. Written as DNA, the CDR3 is TGTGCCAGCAGCCAAAGACAGGGGGCGGGCTATGGCTACACCTTC. It yields the protein CASSQRQGAGYGYTF.

The chain is built from TRBV19 and TRBJ2-3, with 8 bases lining up with TRBD2. J lost 9 bases, V lost 3 bases, and 14 bases had no gene match. CDR1 is LNHDA, CDR2 SQIVND, per germline (reference sequence). The length of the CDR3 is 16 residues. The DNA of the CDR3 is TGTGCCAGTAGTATCTCTCCCGGGGGGGCTGGGTTGACGCAGTATTTT. This sequence encodes CASSISPGGAGLTQYF.

V usage is TRBV9 and J usage is TRBJ1-6; perhaps TRBD1 as D (6 bases). The germline gives CDR1 SGDLS, CDR2 YYNGEE. V dropped 3 bases and J dropped 8 bases, with 9 bases sitting between them. The CDR3 is 13 amino acids. The CDR3 protein is CASSAYRDSPLHF. The CDR3 region has the DNA TGTGCCAGCAGCGCCTACAGGGATTCACCCCTCCACTTT.

This chain uses TRBV9 with TRBJ2-1; possible D gene TRBD2, 5 bases. V was pared by 0 bases and J by 10 bases, with 11 bases between. Germline CDR1 SGDLS, CDR2 YYNGEE. The CDR3 covers 13 residues. Here the CDR3 DNA reads TGTGCCAGCAGCGTAGCCGAGGGATGGGAGCAGTTCTTC. It yields the protein CASSVAEGWEQFF. Combining the CDR3 with reference TRBV9 and TRBJ2-1 gives the whole variable domain DSGVTQTPKHLITATGQRVTLRCSPRSGDLSVYWYQQSLDQGLQFLIQYYNGEERAKGNILERFSAQQFPDLHSELNLSSLELGDSALYFCASSVAEGWEQFFGPGTRLTVL.

This CDR3 is CASTSYDGGGQPQHF. The CDR3 DNA reads as TGTGCCAGTACCTCCTATGACGGGGGGGGACAGCCCCAGCATTTT. The chain combines TRBV19 with TRBJ1-5; D perhaps matches TRBD1 (5 bases). The germline gives CDR1 LNHDA, CDR2 SQIVND (reference sequence). This CDR3 comprises 15 residues. V lost 7 bases to trimming and J lost 7 bases, with 20 bases between them.